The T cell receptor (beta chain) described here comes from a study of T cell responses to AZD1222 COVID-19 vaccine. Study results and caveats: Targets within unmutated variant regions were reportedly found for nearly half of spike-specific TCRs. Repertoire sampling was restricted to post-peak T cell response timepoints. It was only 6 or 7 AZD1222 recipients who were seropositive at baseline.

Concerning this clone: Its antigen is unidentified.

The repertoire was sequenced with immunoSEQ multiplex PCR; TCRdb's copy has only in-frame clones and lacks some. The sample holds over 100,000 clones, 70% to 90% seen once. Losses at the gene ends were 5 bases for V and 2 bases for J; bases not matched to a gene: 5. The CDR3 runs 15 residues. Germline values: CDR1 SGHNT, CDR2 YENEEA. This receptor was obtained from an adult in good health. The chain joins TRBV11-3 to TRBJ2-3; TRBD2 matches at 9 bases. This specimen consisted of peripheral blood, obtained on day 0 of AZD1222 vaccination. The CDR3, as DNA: TGTGCCAGCAGCCCTAGCGGGACTTTCACAGATACGCAGTATTTT. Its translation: CASSPSGTFTDTQYF.